The 23 T cell receptor beta chains presented below share a single source sample, sequenced in a study of blood T cell repertoires in COVID-19. Clones were read by immunoSEQ multiplex PCR, and TCRdb kept only the in-frame ones, dropping some. The top ten hold approximately 6.2% of the sample, which has about 55,000 clones, less than 95% seen once. Sequences were obtained from peripheral blood. These receptors were obtained from a man aged 35-49 years with acute or convalescent COVID-19.

The genes are TRBV24-1 and TRBJ2-1, with 8 bases aligning to TRBD1. CDR1 and CDR2 (germline): KGHDR, SFDVKD. V lost 1 base to trimming and J lost 7 bases; unmatched junction nucleotides: 2. This CDR3 is 14 amino acids long. This CDR3 reads CATSDLQGGNEQFF. The DNA of the CDR3 is TGTGCCACCAGTGATTTACAGGGGGGAAATGAGCAGTTCTTC.

The chain is built from TRBV28 and TRBJ1-4; no clear D. This CDR3 is 14 amino acids long. CDR1 is MDHEN, CDR2 SYDVKM, per germline. V lost 7 bases to trimming and J lost 8 bases, with 17 bases between them. The CDR3 bases are TGTGCCAGCATTGAGTCCCGGGCGGGGGAAAAACTGTTTTTT. This translates into CASIESRAGEKLFF.

V is TRBV9 and J is TRBJ1-6; D might be TRBD1 (6 bases). This CDR3 comprises 14 residues. Between the trimmed V and J ends, which lost 3 bases and 9 bases, there was a span of 13 bases. Looked up from germline, CDR1 is SGDLS and CDR2 is YYNGEE. CDR3 DNA sequence: TGTGCCAGCAGCGCGCGGTCAGGGGCTTCACCCCTCCACTTT. It yields the protein CASSARSGASPLHF.

The table lists this clone with a count of one. The J gene is TRBJ2-7, the V gene TRBV28, with 9 bases fitting TRBD1. CDR1 MDHEN and CDR2 SYDVKM come from the germline V gene. J lost 4 bases, V lost 6 bases, and 13 bases had no gene match. The CDR3 consists of 16 residues. CDR3 DNA sequence: TGTGCCAGCAGCTCGAAACCCGGGACAGGGAGTTACGAGCAGTACTTC. It translates to CASSSKPGTGSYEQYF. The full variable domain, rest sourced from reference TRBV28 and TRBJ2-7, is DVKVTQSSRYLVKRTGEKVFLECVQDMDHENMFWYRQDPGLGLRLIYFSYDVKMKEKGDIPEGYSVSREKKERFSLILESASTNQTSMYLCASSSKPGTGSYEQYFGPGTRLTVT.

This clone came up a few times. The gene calls are TRBV29-1 and TRBJ2-1, with 11 positions matching TRBD2. The germline gives CDR1 SQVTM, CDR2 ANQGSEA. The V gene end was trimmed by 3 bases and the J gene end by 3 bases; junction bases not matched to a gene: 1. The CDR3 sequence is 14 residues long. Written as DNA, the CDR3 is TGCAGCGTTGACGGGACTAGCGGCTACAATGAGCAGTTCTTC. Residues: CSVDGTSGYNEQFF.

This chain connects TRBV15 to TRBJ2-7; 11 bases align to TRBD2. From germline, CDR1 is LNHNV and CDR2 YYDKDF (reference sequence). J was trimmed by 6 bases and V by 5 bases; bases with no gene match: 9. The CDR3 totals 15 residues. CDR3 residues: CATSELAGGGLEQYF. The CDR3 DNA follows: TGTGCCACCAGCGAATTAGCGGGAGGGGGTCTCGAGCAGTACTTC.

This clone was recorded a few times. V is TRBV10-2 and J is TRBJ2-1; 7 nucleotides agree with TRBD2. Germline CDR1 and CDR2: WSHSY and SAAADI. This CDR3 spans 17 amino acids. The J segment lost 8 bases and the V segment lost 0 bases, leaving 13 bases of the junction unmatched. Here the CDR3 reads CASSESARGGSRHEQFF. The CDR3 region has the DNA TGCGCCAGCAGTGAGTCGGCACGGGGCGGGAGTCGGCATGAGCAGTTCTTC.

This clone occurred a few times. The chain is built from TRBV5-1 and TRBJ2-2, with D possibly TRBD2 on 5 matching bases. This CDR3 spans 15 amino acids. V was pared by 4 bases and J by 1 base, with 11 bases between. Germline CDR1 is SGHRS and CDR2 is YFSETQ. The CDR3, as DNA: TGCGCCAGCAGCCCCTCCGGGGTGAACACCGGGGAGCTGTTTTTT. Translating it yields CASSPSGVNTGELFF.

The rearrangement joins TRBV18 to TRBJ1-3, with TRBD1 matching over 7 bases. The germline V gene has CDR1 KGHSH and CDR2 LQKENI. Unmatched junction bases numbered 12, after V lost 1 base and J lost 0 bases. CDR3 length: 19 amino acids. The CDR3 protein is CASSPRGTGTAVSGNTIYF. The CDR3 DNA reads TGTGCCAGCTCACCACGGGGAACCGGGACAGCGGTCTCTGGAAACACCATATATTTT.

The CDR3 DNA sequence: TGTGCCAGCAGCAAAGTAGGGCAGGGCCCAGGGAACACTGAAGCTTTCTTT. Translated, it gives CASSKVGQGPGNTEAFF. The chain combines TRBV21-1 with TRBJ1-1; the table gives TRBD1 as D, unverified against the DNA. TRBV21-1 is an annotated pseudogene. The CDR3 is made up of 17 amino acids.

The chain combines TRBV18 with TRBJ1-3; D is perhaps TRBD1 (6 bases). This CDR3 has 15 residues. Trimming stripped 4 bases from V and 4 bases from J, with 14 bases between. CDR1 and CDR2 from the germline V gene are KGHSH and LQKENI. CDR3 protein: CASSQITGIGNTIYF. The CDR3 DNA follows: TGTGCCAGCTCACAGATAACAGGGATCGGAAACACCATATATTTT.

This chain's CDR3 is CASREGGYNEQFF. The DNA of the CDR3 is TGTGCCAGCAGGGAGGGGGGGTACAATGAGCAGTTCTTC. This sequence joins TRBV27 and TRBJ2-1; D possibly corresponds to TRBD2 (7 bases). Per germline, CDR1 MNHEY and CDR2 SMNVEV (reference sequence). V lost 6 bases and J 4 bases, leaving 10 bases between the germline ends. This CDR3 contains 13 residues.

This chain links TRBV7-2 with TRBJ2-7, with TRBD2 matching over 8 bases. Unmatched junction bases numbered 6, after V lost 5 bases and J lost 6 bases. This CDR3 has 13 amino acids. Germline-derived CDR1 and CDR2 are SGHTA and FQGNSA. The CDR3 sequence is CASSPGLVSEQYF. In DNA, the CDR3 is TGTGCCAGCAGCCCGGGACTAGTTAGCGAGCAGTACTTC.

V and J are TRBV4-1 and TRBJ1-2; D may be TRBD1 (6 bases). Germline loops: CDR1 MGHRA, CDR2 YSYEKL. This CDR3 has 12 amino acids. Trimming pared 6 bases from V and 6 bases from J, leaving 11 bases between. The CDR3 loop is CASSNNRDGYTF. The CDR3, as DNA: TGCGCCAGCAGTAACAACAGGGATGGCTACACCTTC.

In this sample, this clone turned up a few times. The CDR3 is CASSQEGGGPTDTQYF. For the CDR3, the DNA is TGCGCCAGCAGCCAAGAGGGGGGAGGGCCGACAGATACGCAGTATTTT. The V and J genes are TRBV4-1 and TRBJ2-3; 7 bases are shared with TRBD2. CDR3 length: 16 residues. Germline V CDR1 and CDR2: MGHRA, YSYEKL. The ends lost 0 bases at V and 3 bases at J; junction bases unmatched: 6.

This chain joins TRBV6-1 and TRBJ2-1; weak D call: TRBD2 (5 bases). CDR1 is MNHNS, CDR2 SASEGT, per germline. This CDR3 has 17 amino acids. V was cut by 3 bases and J by 1 base, with 16 bases left in between. The CDR3 here is CASSEFGPSQSYNEQFF. For the CDR3, the DNA is TGTGCCAGCAGTGAGTTTGGCCCTAGCCAATCCTACAATGAGCAGTTCTTC.

The rearrangement uses TRBV4-1 and TRBJ2-1; 12 bases fit TRBD2. The V segment lost 7 bases and the J segment 10 bases; nucleotides outside the gene matches: 17. The CDR3 loop spans 17 amino acids. Per the germline V gene, CDR1 is MGHRA and CDR2 is YSYEKL. Here the CDR3 reads CASTFSLSSSGRGEQFF. Here the CDR3 DNA reads TGCGCCAGCACCTTCTCCCTGAGTTCTAGCGGGAGGGGGGAGCAGTTCTTC.

The chain recombines TRBV3-1 (or the pseudogene TRBV3-2) with TRBJ2-3; D may be TRBD1 (6 bases). V lost 3 bases and J lost 0, with 22 bases in between. This CDR3 spans 19 amino acids. The germline gives CDR1 LGHDT, CDR2 YNNKEL (reference sequence). CDR3 region: CASSHLRNVPGHSTDTQYF. CDR3 bases: TGTGCCAGCAGCCACCTTAGAAACGTACCGGGACACAGCACAGATACGCAGTATTTT.

This rearrangement joins TRBV10-1 to TRBJ2-1, with 7 bases lining up with TRBD2. Germline V gene sequence: CDR1 WNHNN, CDR2 SYGVQD (reference sequence). V dropped 5 bases and J dropped 0; count of bases not matched to a gene: 7. The CDR3 covers 16 residues. The CDR3, as DNA: TGCGCCAGCAGTACCTTAGCGGGCAGCTCCTACAATGAGCAGTTCTTC. It yields the protein CASSTLAGSSYNEQFF.

CDR3 sequence: CSVDPTGTYEQYF. The CDR3 nucleotides are TGCAGCGTCGACCCGACAGGGACCTACGAGCAGTACTTC. The chain carries TRBV29-1 and TRBJ2-7, with TRBD1 identical over 7 bases. Germline V CDR1 and CDR2: SQVTM, ANQGSEA. This CDR3 is 13 amino acids long. The junction had 7 bases not matched to a gene; V was cut back by 6 bases and J by 2 bases.

The CDR3 here is CASSLEQGVVNTEAFF. CDR3 DNA sequence: TGTGCCAGCAGCTTAGAACAGGGGGTAGTGAACACTGAAGCTTTCTTT. The chain joins TRBV7-9 to TRBJ1-1; 8 positions match TRBD1. J gave up 0 bases and V 1 base, and 4 bases lay outside the gene matches. The CDR3 covers 16 residues. CDR1 and CDR2 (germline): SEHNR, FQNEAQ (reference sequence). Full variable domain (remainder filled in from reference TRBV7-9 and TRBJ1-1): DTGVSQNPRHKITKRGQNVTFRCDPISEHNRLYWYRQTLGQGPEFLTYFQNEAQLEKSRLLSDRFSAERPKGSFSTLEIQRTEQGDSAMYLCASSLEQGVVNTEAFFGQGTRLTVV.

This sequence joins TRBV6-5 and TRBJ1-5; 9 bases match TRBD1. This CDR3 contains 13 residues. The trim removed 2 bases at V and 9 bases at J, leaving 2 bases unmatched. Germline CDR1 MNHEY, CDR2 SVGAGI. CDR3: CASSYRDRAPQHF. The CDR3 nucleotides read TGTGCCAGCAGTTACCGGGACAGGGCGCCCCAGCATTTT.

This chain joins TRBV27 and TRBJ2-1; a weak D match, TRBD2 (6 bases). The V gene lost 5 bases and the J gene lost 10 bases, with 12 bases spanning the gap. The CDR3 spans 12 residues. Germline-derived CDR1 and CDR2 are MNHEY and SMNVEV (reference sequence). CDR3 bases: TGTGCCAGCAGTCCTACTAGCACCGAGCAGTTCTTC. As protein: CASSPTSTEQFF.